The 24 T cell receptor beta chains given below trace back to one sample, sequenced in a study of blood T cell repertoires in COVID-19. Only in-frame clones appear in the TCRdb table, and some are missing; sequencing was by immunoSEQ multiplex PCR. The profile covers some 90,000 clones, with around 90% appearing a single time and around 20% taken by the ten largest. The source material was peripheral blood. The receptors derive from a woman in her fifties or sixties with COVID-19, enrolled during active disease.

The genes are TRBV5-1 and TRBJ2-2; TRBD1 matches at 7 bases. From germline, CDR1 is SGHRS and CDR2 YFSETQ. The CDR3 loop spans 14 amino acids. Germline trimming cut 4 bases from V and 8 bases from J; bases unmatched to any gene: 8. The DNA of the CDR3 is TGCGCCAGCAGCATACAACAGGGGTCGGGGGAGCTGTTTTTT. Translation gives CASSIQQGSGELFF.

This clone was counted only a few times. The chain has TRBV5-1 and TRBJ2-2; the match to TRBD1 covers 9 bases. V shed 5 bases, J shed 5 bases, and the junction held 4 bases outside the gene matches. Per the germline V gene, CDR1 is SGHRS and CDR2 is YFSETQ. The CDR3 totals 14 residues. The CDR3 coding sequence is TGCGCCAGCAGGCCAGGGACAGGGACCGGGGAGCTGTTTTTT. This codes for CASRPGTGTGELFF.

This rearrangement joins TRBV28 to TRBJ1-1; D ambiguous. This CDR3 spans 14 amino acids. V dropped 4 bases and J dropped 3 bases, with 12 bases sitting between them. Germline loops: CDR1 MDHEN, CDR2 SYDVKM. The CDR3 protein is CASSSQNSYTEAFF. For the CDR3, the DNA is TGTGCCAGCAGTTCCCAGAACAGCTACACTGAAGCTTTCTTT.

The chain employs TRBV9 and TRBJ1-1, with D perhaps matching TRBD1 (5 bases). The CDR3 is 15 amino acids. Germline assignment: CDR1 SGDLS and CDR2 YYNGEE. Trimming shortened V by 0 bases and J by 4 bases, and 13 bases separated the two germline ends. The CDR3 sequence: CASSVGGAWGTEAFF. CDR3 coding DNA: TGTGCCAGCAGCGTAGGCGGGGCCTGGGGCACTGAAGCTTTCTTT.

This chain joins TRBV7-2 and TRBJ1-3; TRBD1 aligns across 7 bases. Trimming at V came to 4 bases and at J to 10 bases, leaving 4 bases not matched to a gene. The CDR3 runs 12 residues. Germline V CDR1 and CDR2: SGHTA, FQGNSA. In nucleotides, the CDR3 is TGTGCCAGCAGCTCTCGACAGGGAACCATATATTTT. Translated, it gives CASSSRQGTIYF.

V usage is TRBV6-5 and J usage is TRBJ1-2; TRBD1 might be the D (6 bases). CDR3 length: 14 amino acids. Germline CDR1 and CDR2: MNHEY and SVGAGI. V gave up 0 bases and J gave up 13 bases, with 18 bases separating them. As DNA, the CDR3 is TGTGCCAGCAGTTACTCGAGGCAGGGGCCCTCGACCACCTTC. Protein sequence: CASSYSRQGPSTTF.

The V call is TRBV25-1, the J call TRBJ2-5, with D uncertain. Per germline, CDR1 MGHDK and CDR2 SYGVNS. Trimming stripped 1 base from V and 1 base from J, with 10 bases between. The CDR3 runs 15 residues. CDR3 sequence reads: CASSESYSIQETQYF. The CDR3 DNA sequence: TGTGCCAGCAGTGAATCTTACAGCATCCAAGAGACCCAGTACTTC.

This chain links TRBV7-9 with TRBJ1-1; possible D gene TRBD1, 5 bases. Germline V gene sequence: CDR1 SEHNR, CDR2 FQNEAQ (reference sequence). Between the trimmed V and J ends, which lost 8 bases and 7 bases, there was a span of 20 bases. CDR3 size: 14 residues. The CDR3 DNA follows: TGTGCCAGCCAAGAGATCACAGGTGTGGATGAAGCTTTCTTT. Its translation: CASQEITGVDEAFF. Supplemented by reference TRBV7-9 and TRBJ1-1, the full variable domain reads DTGVSQNPRHKITKRGQNVTFRCDPISEHNRLYWYRQTLGQGPEFLTYFQNEAQLEKSRLLSDRFSAERPKGSFSTLEIQRTEQGDSAMYLCASQEITGVDEAFFGQGTRLTVV.

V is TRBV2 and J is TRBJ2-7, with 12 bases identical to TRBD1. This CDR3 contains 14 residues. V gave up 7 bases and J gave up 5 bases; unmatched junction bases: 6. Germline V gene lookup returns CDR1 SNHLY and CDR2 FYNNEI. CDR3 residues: CASKRGQGAHEQYF. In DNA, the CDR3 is TGTGCCAGCAAGAGGGGACAGGGGGCTCACGAGCAGTACTTC.

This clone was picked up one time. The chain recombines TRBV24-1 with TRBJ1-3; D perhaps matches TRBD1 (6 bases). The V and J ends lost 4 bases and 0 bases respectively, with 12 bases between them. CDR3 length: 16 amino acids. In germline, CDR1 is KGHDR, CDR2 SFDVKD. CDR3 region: CATSDPRTASGNTIYF. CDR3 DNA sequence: TGTGCCACCAGTGACCCCCGGACAGCCTCTGGAAACACCATATATTTT.

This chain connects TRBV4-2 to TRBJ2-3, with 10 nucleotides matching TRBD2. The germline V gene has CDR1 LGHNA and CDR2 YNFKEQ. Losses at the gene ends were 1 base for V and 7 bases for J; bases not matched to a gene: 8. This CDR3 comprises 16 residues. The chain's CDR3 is CASSQGERGGRHTQYF. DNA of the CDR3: TGTGCCAGCAGCCAAGGGGAGCGGGGGGGCCGGCATACGCAGTATTTT.

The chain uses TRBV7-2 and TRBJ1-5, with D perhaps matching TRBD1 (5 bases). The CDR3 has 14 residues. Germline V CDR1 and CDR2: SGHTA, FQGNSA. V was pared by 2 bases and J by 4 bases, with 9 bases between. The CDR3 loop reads CASSLTRDNQPQHF. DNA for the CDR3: TGTGCCAGCAGCTTAACCAGGGATAATCAGCCCCAGCATTTT.

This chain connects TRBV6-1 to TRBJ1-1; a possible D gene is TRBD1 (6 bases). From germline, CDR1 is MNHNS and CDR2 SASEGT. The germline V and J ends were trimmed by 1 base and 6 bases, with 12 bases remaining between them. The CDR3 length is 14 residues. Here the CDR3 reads CASSEEAGDAEAFF. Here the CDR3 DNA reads TGTGCCAGCAGTGAAGAGGCAGGGGACGCTGAAGCTTTCTTT.

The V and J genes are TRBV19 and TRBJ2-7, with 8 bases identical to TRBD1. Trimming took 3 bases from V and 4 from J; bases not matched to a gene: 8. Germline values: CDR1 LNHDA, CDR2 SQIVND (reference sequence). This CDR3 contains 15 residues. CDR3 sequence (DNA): TGTGCCAGTAGTATCATGACAGGGGACCCTTACGAGCAGTACTTC. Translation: CASSIMTGDPYEQYF.

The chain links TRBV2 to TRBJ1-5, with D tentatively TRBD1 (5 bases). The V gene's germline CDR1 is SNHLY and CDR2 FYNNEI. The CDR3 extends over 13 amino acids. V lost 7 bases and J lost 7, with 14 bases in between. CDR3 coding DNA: TGTGCCAGCAACTCCGGGGGAGGCCAGCCCCAGCATTTT. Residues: CASNSGGGQPQHF.

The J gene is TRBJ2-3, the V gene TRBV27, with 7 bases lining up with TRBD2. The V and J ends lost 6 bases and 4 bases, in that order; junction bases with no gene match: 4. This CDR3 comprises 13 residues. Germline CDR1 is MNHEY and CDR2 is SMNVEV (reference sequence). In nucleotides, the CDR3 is TGTGCCAGCAGACCCACTAGCGCAGATACGCAGTATTTT. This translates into CASRPTSADTQYF.

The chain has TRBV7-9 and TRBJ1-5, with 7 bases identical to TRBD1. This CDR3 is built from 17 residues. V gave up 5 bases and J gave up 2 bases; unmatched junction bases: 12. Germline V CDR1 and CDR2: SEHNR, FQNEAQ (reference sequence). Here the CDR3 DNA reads TGTGCCAGCAGCACCACACAGGGGCTAAGTGGCAATCAGCCCCAGCATTTT. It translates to CASSTTQGLSGNQPQHF.

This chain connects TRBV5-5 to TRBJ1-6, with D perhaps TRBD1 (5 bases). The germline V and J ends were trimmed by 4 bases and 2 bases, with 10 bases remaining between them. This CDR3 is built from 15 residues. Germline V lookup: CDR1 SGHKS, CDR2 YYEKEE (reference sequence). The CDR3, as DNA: TGTGCCAGCAGCCCCCAGGGCCCCTATAATTCACCCCTCCACTTT. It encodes CASSPQGPYNSPLHF.

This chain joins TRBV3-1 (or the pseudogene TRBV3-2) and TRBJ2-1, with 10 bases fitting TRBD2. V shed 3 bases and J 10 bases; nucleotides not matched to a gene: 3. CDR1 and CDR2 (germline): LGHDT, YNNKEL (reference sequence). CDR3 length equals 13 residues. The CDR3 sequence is CASSHRTSGEQFF. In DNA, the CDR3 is TGTGCCAGCAGCCATAGGACTAGCGGCGAGCAGTTCTTC.

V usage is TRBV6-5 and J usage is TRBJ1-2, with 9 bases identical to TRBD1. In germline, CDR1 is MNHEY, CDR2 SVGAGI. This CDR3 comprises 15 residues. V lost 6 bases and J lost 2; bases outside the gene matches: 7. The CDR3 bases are TGTGCCAGCAGATCAGAGGGGACAGGGAACTATGGCTACACCTTC. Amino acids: CASRSEGTGNYGYTF.

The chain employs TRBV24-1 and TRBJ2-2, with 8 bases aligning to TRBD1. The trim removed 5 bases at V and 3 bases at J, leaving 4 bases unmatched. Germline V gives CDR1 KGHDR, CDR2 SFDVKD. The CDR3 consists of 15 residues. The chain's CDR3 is CATSVPGQDTGELFF. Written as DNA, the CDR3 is TGTGCCACCAGTGTCCCGGGACAGGACACCGGGGAGCTGTTTTTT.

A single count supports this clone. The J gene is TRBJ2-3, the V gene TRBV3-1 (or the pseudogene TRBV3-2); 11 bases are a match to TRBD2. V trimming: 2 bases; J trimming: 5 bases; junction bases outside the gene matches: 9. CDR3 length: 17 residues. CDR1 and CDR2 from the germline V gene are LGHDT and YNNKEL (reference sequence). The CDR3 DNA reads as TGTGCCAGCAGCCAATCGTTTAGCGGGGGGGCAGGAGATACGCAGTATTTT. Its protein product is CASSQSFSGGAGDTQYF.

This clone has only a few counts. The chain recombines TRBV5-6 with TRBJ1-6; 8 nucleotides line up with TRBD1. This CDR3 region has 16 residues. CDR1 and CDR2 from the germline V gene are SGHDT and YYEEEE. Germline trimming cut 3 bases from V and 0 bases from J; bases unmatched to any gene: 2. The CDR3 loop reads CASSSGTGSYNSPLHF. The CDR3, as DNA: TGTGCCAGCAGCTCCGGGACAGGCTCCTATAATTCACCCCTCCACTTT.

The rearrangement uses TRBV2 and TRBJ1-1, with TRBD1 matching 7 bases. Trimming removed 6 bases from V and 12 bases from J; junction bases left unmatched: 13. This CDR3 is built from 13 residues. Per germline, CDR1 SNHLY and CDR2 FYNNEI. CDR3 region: CASRTGVLGVPFF. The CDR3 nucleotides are TGTGCCAGCAGAACAGGGGTTTTAGGGGTGCCTTTCTTT. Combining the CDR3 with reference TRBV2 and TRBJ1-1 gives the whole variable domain EPEVTQTPSHQVTQMGQEVILRCVPISNHLYFYWYRQILGQKVEFLVSFYNNEISEKSEIFDDQFSVERPDGSNFTLKIRSTKLEDSAMYFCASRTGVLGVPFFGQGTRLTVV.